A selection of T cell receptor beta chains follows, all from one sample in a study of response to subunit inactivated influenza vaccine. TCRdb passed the RT-PCR reads through MiXCR, listing each CDR3 protein once. The sample contains about 700,000 distinct CDR3 sequences, 14% of which appear only once. The source material was PBMCs from blood, sampled less than 15 days before vaccination. Source of these receptors: a man aged 50-59 years who received an inactivated influenza vaccine. The CDR3 runs from the conserved cysteine through the conserved F or W. The order of the fields is CDR3 DNA, CDR3 protein, D gene, V gene, clone size, J gene. The D gene is left open where the match is weak. Expanded clones get a size class; other rows say once, few or many, or leave the size out.

CDR3nt: TGCGCCAGCAGCCCCACTTCTGGGGCCAACGTCCTGACTTTC
CDR3aa: CASSPTSGANVLTF
d_gene: NA
v_gene: TRBV7-2
abundance: few
j_gene: TRBJ2-6

CDR3nt: TGCGCCAGCAGCTTGAGTGTGGGGGCGACCACAGATACGCAGTATTTT
CDR3aa: CASSLSVGATTDTQYF
d_gene: NA
v_gene: TRBV5-1
abundance: few
j_gene: TRBJ2-3

CDR3nt: TGTGCCAGCAGTGAAGCGCCGGGTGGCGGCTACACCTTC
CDR3aa: CASSEAPGGGYTF
d_gene: NA
v_gene: TRBV2
abundance: NA
j_gene: TRBJ1-2

CDR3nt: TGTGCCAGCAGCGAAACAGGGGGCATTGGCAATCAGCCCCAGCATTTT
CDR3aa: CASSETGGIGNQPQHF
d_gene: TRBD1
v_gene: TRBV7-8
abundance: NA
j_gene: TRBJ1-5

CDR3nt: TGTGCCAGCAGTGAAGCCCCGACGGGCTATGGCTACACCTTC
CDR3aa: CASSEAPTGYGYTF
d_gene: NA
v_gene: TRBV2
abundance: few
j_gene: TRBJ1-2

CDR3nt: TGTGCCAGCAGCTGGGGGTACAGGGGCCGGTACACTGAAGCTTTCTTT
CDR3aa: CASSWGYRGRYTEAFF
d_gene: TRBD1
v_gene: TRBV11-2
abundance: few
j_gene: TRBJ1-1

CDR3nt: TGCGCCAGCAAGGACCCAACACTATATAGCAATCAGCCCCAGCATTTT
CDR3aa: CASKDPTLYSNQPQHF
d_gene: NA
v_gene: TRBV23-1
abundance: NA
j_gene: TRBJ1-5

CDR3nt: TGTGCCAGCAGCCAACAGGGGTCACAAGAGACCCAGTACTTC
CDR3aa: CASSQQGSQETQYF
d_gene: NA
v_gene: TRBV4-2
abundance: few
j_gene: TRBJ2-5

CDR3nt: TGTGCCAGCAGCTTAGCGGGTGGCCCGGGCTACACCTTC
CDR3aa: CASSLAGGPGYTF
d_gene: NA
v_gene: TRBV7-2
abundance: NA
j_gene: TRBJ1-2

CDR3nt: TGTGCCAGCAGTTACAGGGCGGCCCCCCTGTTTTTT
CDR3aa: CASSYRAAPLFF
d_gene: NA
v_gene: TRBV21-1
abundance: few
j_gene: TRBJ1-4